This paragraph reports one TCR beta chain. This clonotype was seen a few times. Its antigen remains unidentified. Base qualities were left out, and no much larger clone turns up one base away. Trimming costs V 7 bases and J 1 base, and their ends lie 16 bases apart. The germline V gene (reference sequence) supplies CDR1 WNHNN and CDR2 SYGVQD. The CDR3, from cysteine to phenylalanine, totals 15 residues. The only DNA kept is the CDR3, 45 bases in frame from the first base. The data belong to a study of early T cells in non-severe SARS-CoV-2 infection (TCRdb year 2021). A note on the overall study: Because TCR sequencing relied on bulk RNA taken from unsorted whole blood, pairing of alpha and beta chains was not possible.

General findings and caveats noted by the study authors: VDJdb matching was skewed toward anti-spike CD8 responses, so virus-specific expansions were likely underestimated and private and CD4 specificities were missed.

The study was a case-control design nested within a healthcare worker cohort in London, UK, with weekly nasopharyngeal swab PCR tests and blood sampling. Healthcare workers were enrolled in the week of the UK lockdown, from 23 to 31 March 2020, and were followed every week for up to roughly 16 weeks. To prepare the library, 5' RACE was applied. Reads for this sample came from a NextSeq 500. To correct for sequencing error and PCR bias, the TCR library protocol tagged individual cDNA molecules with unique molecular identifiers. Sequencing covered both TCR alpha and beta chains, and within each sample the abundances of alpha and beta sequences were tightly co-correlated. The original methods were these. Decombinator V4 was used to perform V gene, J gene and CDR3 annotation of TCR sequences. TCRs were defined as expanded if a significant change between any two time points was detected under a Poisson model with p below 0.0001. TCR abundances were normalised to the total number of TCRs sequenced per sample and were expressed as counts per million. TRAV1-2 paired with TRAJ12, TRAJ20 or TRAJ33 defined MAIT TCRs, while TRAV10 paired with TRAJ18 defined iNKT TCRs. A search of VDJdb, accessed on 1 November 2021, was run for TCRs annotated to CMV, EBV and SARS-CoV-2, with TCRs annotated for multiple antigens excluded. Starting from the raw public reads, TCRdb applied fastp trimming at Q25, assembled clones with MiXCR and retained in-frame beta chains. Every CDR3 protein is listed once, alongside the most common genes and DNA of its rows. The V and J calls were determined by TCRdb, not by the authors. The sample has some 42,000 distinct CDR3 sequences on record, roughly 6% of them singletons. Around 8% of the sample is in the top ten clones.

In this chain, TRBV10-1 is recombined with TRBJ1-1; TRBD1 might be the D gene, on 6 matching bases. Sample: whole blood, taken at baseline. The receptor was isolated from an adult who was a healthcare worker with PCR-confirmed SARS-CoV-2 infection or an uninfected control (not recorded which). The encoded CDR3 is CASTRSRDKNTEAFF. The DNA sequence follows: TGCGCCAGCACCCGAAGCAGGGACAAGAACACTGAAGCTTTCTTT.